The 18 T cell receptor beta chains below were found in one sample sequenced in a study of blood T cell repertoires in COVID-19 (dated by TCRdb to 2020 to 2021). Library method: the immunoSEQ multiplex PCR assay. Sourced from immuneACCESS, this table was stored by TCRdb with only in-frame sequences that have V and J called. A share of the clones is absent; for the studies checked, an unresolved V gene accounts for under half, and the remainder has no known explanation. The sample data list hundreds of thousands of clones, and about four fifths of these were observed just once. Roughly 6.2% of the sample is held by the ten biggest clonotypes. The sample taken for sequencing was PBMCs or T cells enriched from blood (not recorded which). These receptor sequences come from a woman aged 40-49 years who had recovered from COVID-19.

The chain has TRBV24-1 and TRBJ2-1; 9 bases agree with TRBD2. The CDR3 covers 16 residues. Germline CDR1 and CDR2: KGHDR and SFDVKD. V lost 4 bases to trimming and J lost 8 bases; unmatched junction nucleotides: 11. The CDR3 here is CATSDRGRVPSDEQFF. DNA of the CDR3: TGTGCCACCAGTGACCGCGGGAGGGTGCCTTCGGATGAGCAGTTCTTC.

The chain recombines TRBV7-2 with TRBJ2-3; D possibly corresponds to TRBD1 (6 bases). V shed 3 bases and J shed 8 bases, with 18 bases lying between them. Germline V gene sequence: CDR1 SGHTA, CDR2 FQGNSA. The CDR3 totals 15 residues. The CDR3 spells CASSFRVEGESTQYF. CDR3 nucleotides: TGTGCCAGCAGCTTTAGGGTTGAGGGGGAGAGTACGCAGTATTTT.

The chain couples TRBV7-9 to TRBJ2-7; D perhaps matches TRBD2 (6 bases). CDR3 size: 14 residues. V dropped 3 bases and J dropped 2 bases, with 11 bases sitting between them. Germline assignment: CDR1 SEHNR and CDR2 FQNEAQ (reference sequence). CDR3 in amino acids: CASSLYGGAYEQYF. In DNA, the CDR3 is TGTGCCAGCAGCTTGTACGGGGGAGCCTACGAGCAGTACTTC.

The chain links TRBV6-5 to TRBJ1-6, with 8 bases fitting TRBD1. The V and J ends lost 10 bases and 7 bases, in that order; junction bases with no gene match: 3. The CDR3 extends over 12 amino acids. Per germline, CDR1 MNHEY and CDR2 SVGAGI. CDR3 sequence (DNA): TGTGCCACCGGACAGGGAAATTCACCCCTCCACTTT. Residues: CATGQGNSPLHF.

CDR3 DNA: TGTGCCAGCAGCTCCTCGGGCGGGTTCGGAGCCACCGGGGAGCTGTTTTTT. Amino acids: CASSSSGGFGATGELFF. V gene TRBV7-3 combines with J gene TRBJ2-2; a weak D match, TRBD2 (5 bases). Germline loops: CDR1 SGHTA, CDR2 FQGTGA. The ends were cut back, 4 bases at V and 4 bases at J, with 19 bases in the middle. There are 17 residues in the CDR3. Supplemented by reference TRBV7-3 and TRBJ2-2, the full variable domain reads GAGVSQTPSNKVTEKGKYVELRCDPISGHTALYWYRQSLGQGPEFLIYFQGTGAADDSGLPNDRFFAVRPEGSVSTLKIQRTERGDSAVYLCASSSSGGFGATGELFFGEGSRLTVL.

The chain employs TRBV18 and TRBJ1-2; possible D gene TRBD1, 5 bases. Trimming shortened V by 6 bases and J by 4 bases, and 27 bases separated the two germline ends. The length of the CDR3 is 18 residues. Germline-derived CDR1 and CDR2 are KGHSH and LQKENI. This chain's CDR3 is CASSNQGPGQKTVYGYTF. CDR3 nucleotide sequence: TGTGCCAGCTCGAACCAGGGCCCGGGCCAAAAAACAGTCTATGGCTACACCTTC. The variable domain in full, with the rest retrieved from reference TRBV18 and TRBJ1-2, is NAGVMQNPRHLVRRRGQEARLRCSPMKGHSHVYWYRQLPEEGLKFMVYLQKENIIDESGMPKERFSAEFPKEGPSILRIQQVVRGDSAAYFCASSNQGPGQKTVYGYTFGSGTRLTVV.

This sequence joins TRBV19 and TRBJ2-7; tentative D call: TRBD1 (6 bases). V was pared by 3 bases and J by 2 bases, with 17 bases between. The CDR3 extends over 16 amino acids. The germline CDR1 and CDR2 sequences are LNHDA and SQIVND (reference sequence). The DNA of the CDR3 is TGTGCCAGTAGTATTGGGTTCGGGGCAGGGGCCTACGAGCAGTACTTC. Translating gives CASSIGFGAGAYEQYF. Using reference TRBV19 and TRBJ2-7 for the parts outside the CDR3, the full variable domain is DGGITQSPKYLFRKEGQNVTLSCEQNLNHDAMYWYRQDPGQGLRLIYYSQIVNDFQKGDIAEGYSVSREKKESFPLTVTSAQKNPTAFYLCASSIGFGAGAYEQYFGPGTRLTVT.

This clone showed up just a few times. V gene TRBV30 combines with J gene TRBJ1-1; tentatively, D is TRBD1 (6 bases). CDR3 length equals 14 residues. Trimming removed 5 bases from V and 0 bases from J, with 13 bases in between. Germline CDR1 reads GTSNPN; CDR2 reads SVGIG (reference sequence). CDR3 in DNA: TGTGCCTGGCGACAGGCTTCCATGAACACTGAAGCTTTCTTT. It translates to CAWRQASMNTEAFF.

The gene calls are TRBV2 and TRBJ2-2; TRBD1 might be the D (6 bases). The V gene lost 3 bases and the J gene lost 4 bases, with 15 bases spanning the gap. CDR3 size: 16 residues. CDR1 is SNHLY and CDR2 is FYNNEI in the germline V gene. CDR3 region: CASSDQGTKSTGELFF. The DNA for the CDR3 is TGTGCCAGCAGTGATCAGGGGACCAAGAGCACCGGGGAGCTGTTTTTT.

This chain links TRBV29-1 with TRBJ1-1; TRBD1 might be the D (5 bases). This CDR3 is 13 amino acids long. Germline lookup yields CDR1 SQVTM and CDR2 ANQGSEA. V dropped 6 bases and J dropped 0 bases, with 11 bases sitting between them. CDR3: CSVKTTVNTEAFF. For the CDR3, the DNA is TGCAGCGTCAAGACGACAGTGAACACTGAAGCTTTCTTT.

The chain is built from TRBV4-3 and TRBJ2-1; 7 bases fit TRBD1. J was trimmed by 3 bases and V by 2 bases; bases with no gene match: 4. Germline CDR1 reads LGHNA; CDR2 reads YSLEER. This CDR3 is 15 amino acids long. In DNA form, the CDR3 reads TGCGCCAGCAGCCAATCGACAGGGATCTACAATGAGCAGTTCTTC. Residues: CASSQSTGIYNEQFF.

V gene TRBV27 combines with J gene TRBJ2-1, with 8 bases lining up with TRBD2. Trimming cost V 2 bases and J 7 bases; bases outside gene matches: 7. CDR1 is MNHEY and CDR2 is SMNVEV in the germline V gene (reference sequence). CDR3 size: 15 residues. The chain's CDR3 is CASSLVAGGGNEQFF. The DNA of the CDR3 is TGTGCCAGCAGTTTAGTTGCGGGAGGTGGGAATGAGCAGTTCTTC.

The chain couples TRBV11-3 to TRBJ2-2; D possibly corresponds to TRBD1 (6 bases). Germline V gene sequence: CDR1 SGHNT, CDR2 YENEEA. The ends were cut back, 5 bases at V and 1 base at J, with 8 bases in the middle. This CDR3 is 14 amino acids long. CDR3 coding DNA: TGTGCCAGCAGCCCGGGACAGAACACCGGGGAGCTGTTTTTT. This codes for CASSPGQNTGELFF. Drawing the rest from reference TRBV11-3 and TRBJ2-2, the complete variable domain is EAGVVQSPRYKIIEKKQPVAFWCNPISGHNTLYWYLQNLGQGPELLIRYENEEAVDDSQLPKDRFSAERLKGVDSTLKIQPAELGDSAVYLCASSPGQNTGELFFGEGSRLTVL.

The rearrangement uses TRBV11-3 and TRBJ2-1, with D perhaps TRBD2 (5 bases). The CDR3 is 12 residues long. V was trimmed by 1 base and J by 7 bases, leaving 5 bases between them. CDR1 and CDR2 (germline): SGHNT, YENEEA. The chain's CDR3 is CASSLGENEQFF. Here the CDR3 DNA reads TGTGCCAGCAGCTTAGGGGAGAATGAGCAGTTCTTC.

The V and J genes are TRBV19 and TRBJ1-3, with 8 bases aligning to TRBD1. CDR1 is LNHDA and CDR2 is SQIVND in the germline V gene (reference sequence). V was clipped by 5 bases and J by 2 bases; unmatched bases: 5. The CDR3 is 15 amino acids. CDR3 nucleotide sequence: TGTGCCAGTAGTCCTCGGACAGGGCCTGGAAACACCATATATTTT. Amino acids: CASSPRTGPGNTIYF.

The V call is TRBV4-1, the J call TRBJ2-3; D possibly corresponds to TRBD2 (5 bases). CDR1 is MGHRA, CDR2 YSYEKL, per germline. Trimming pared 6 bases from V and 5 bases from J, leaving 15 bases between. The CDR3 runs 14 residues. CDR3 sequence: CASSQWESVDTQYF. The CDR3 bases are TGCGCCAGCAGTCAGTGGGAGTCGGTAGATACGCAGTATTTT.

This chain connects TRBV7-3 to TRBJ2-1; maybe TRBD2 (6 bases). The length of the CDR3 is 13 residues. V shed 3 bases and J shed 4 bases, with 7 bases lying between them. Germline values: CDR1 SGHTA, CDR2 FQGTGA. CDR3 nucleotide sequence: TGTGCCAGCAGCTTGGGACTTTACAATGAGCAGTTCTTC. Amino acid sequence: CASSLGLYNEQFF.

The J gene is TRBJ2-5, the V gene TRBV11-1; TRBD2 matches at 8 bases. V was clipped by 5 bases and J by 4 bases; unmatched bases: 12. The CDR3 sequence is 16 residues long. Per the germline V gene, CDR1 is SGHAT and CDR2 is FQDESV (reference sequence). CDR3 nucleotides: TGTGCCAGCAGCCCGCGGAGGACTAGCACGGGAGAGACCCAGTACTTC. This gives the protein CASSPRRTSTGETQYF.